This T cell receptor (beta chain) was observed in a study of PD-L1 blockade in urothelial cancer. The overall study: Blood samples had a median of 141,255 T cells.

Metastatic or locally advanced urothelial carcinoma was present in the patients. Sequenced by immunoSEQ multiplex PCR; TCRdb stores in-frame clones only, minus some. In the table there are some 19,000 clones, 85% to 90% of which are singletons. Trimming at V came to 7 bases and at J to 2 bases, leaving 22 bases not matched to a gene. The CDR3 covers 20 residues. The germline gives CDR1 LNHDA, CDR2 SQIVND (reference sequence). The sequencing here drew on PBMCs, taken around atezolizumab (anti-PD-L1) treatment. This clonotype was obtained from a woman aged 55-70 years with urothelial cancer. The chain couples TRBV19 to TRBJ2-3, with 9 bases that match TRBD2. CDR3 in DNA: TGTGCCAGTACTATGGGGGCCTTGGCGGGAGGGCCAAGACCCACAGATACGCAGTATTTT. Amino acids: CASTMGALAGGPRPTDTQYF. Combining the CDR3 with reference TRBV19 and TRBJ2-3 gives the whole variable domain DGGITQSPKYLFRKEGQNVTLSCEQNLNHDAMYWYRQDPGQGLRLIYYSQIVNDFQKGDIAEGYSVSREKKESFPLTVTSAQKNPTAFYLCASTMGALAGGPRPTDTQYFGPGTRLTVL.